These T cell receptor beta chains were read from a single sample in a study of blood T cell repertoires in COVID-19. Repertoires were generated with immunoSEQ multiplex PCR, while TCRdb's copy carries only in-frame clones and drops some. Of some 190,000 clones listed, 70% to 90% are singletons. Sequencing was performed on peripheral blood. These receptors all come from a man aged 55 to 69 with acute or convalescent COVID-19. Both conserved end residues are part of each CDR3. The D gene is left open where the match is weak. Clone size is stated in some rows and not others, as once, few, many or a class when expanded.

few	11	TRBJ2-7	TRBV6-5	NA	TGTGCCGTCAGGGGGGTCTACGAGCAGTACTTC	CAVRGVYEQYF
once	17	TRBJ2-1	TRBV11-3	TRBD2	TGTGCCAGCAGCTCGGGACTAGCGGGAGTAAGACACAATGAGCAGTTCTTC	CASSSGLAGVRHNEQFF
NA	15	TRBJ2-7	TRBV5-1	NA	TGCGCCAGCAGCTTGGCCGGCGGGATCTCCTACGAGCAGTACTTC	CASSLAGGISYEQYF
NA	16	TRBJ1-5	TRBV19	NA	TGTGCCAGTAGTATAGGGGATCAGGGAAGGGGTCAGCCCCAGCATTTT	CASSIGDQGRGQPQHF
NA	15	TRBJ2-2	TRBV7-8	NA	TGTGCCAGCAGCGACAATCAAGGGAACACCGGGGAGCTGTTTTTT	CASSDNQGNTGELFF
NA	15	TRBJ1-1	TRBV7-9	NA	TGTGCCAGCAGGCCCGACGGGGGTTTGTACACTGAAGCTTTCTTT	CASRPDGGLYTEAFF
once	13	TRBJ2-7	TRBV19	TRBD2	TGTGCCAGTAGTATCTTCTCAGCGGGGGAGCAGTACTTC	CASSIFSAGEQYF
NA	15	TRBJ2-3	TRBV6-5	TRBD2	TGTGCCAGCAGTTACGTAGCGGGAGGGCAAGATACGCAGTATTTT	CASSYVAGGQDTQYF
NA	14	TRBJ2-3	TRBV28	NA	TGTGCCAGCAGTTCTTTAGGGGGCACAGATACGCAGTATTTT	CASSSLGGTDTQYF
NA	15	TRBJ2-5	TRBV7-9	TRBD1	TGTGCCAGCAGCTTAGTACAGGGGCCCGAGGGGACCCAGTACTTC	CASSLVQGPEGTQYF
NA	14	TRBJ2-1	TRBV9	TRBD1	TGTGCCAGCAGCGCGCGGGTCGGGCAGGGGGTGCAGTTCTTC	CASSARVGQGVQFF
NA	16	TRBJ2-7	TRBV5-1	TRBD1	TGCGCCAGCAGACAAACCGGGACAGGGGGCGGGTACGAGCAGTACTTC	CASRQTGTGGGYEQYF
NA	14	TRBJ2-1	TRBV7-6	NA	TGTGCCAGCAGCCCTCGGACGAGGAGGGATGAGCAGTTCTTC	CASSPRTRRDEQFF
NA	18	TRBJ2-7	TRBV7-8	TRBD2	TGTGCCAGCAGCTTACCCGCCGGGACTAGCGGGAGCTTCTACGAGCAGTACTTC	CASSLPAGTSGSFYEQYF
NA	16	TRBJ2-1	TRBV4-2	TRBD1	TGTGCCAGCAGCCGGAAGGGGCAGGGGGCGCAAAATGAGCAGTTCTTC	CASSRKGQGAQNEQFF
NA	16	TRBJ2-7	TRBV4-2	NA	TGTGCCAGCAGCCAAGACGCGGAGGAGGACTCCTACGAGCAGTACTTC	CASSQDAEEDSYEQYF
NA	18	TRBJ2-2	TRBV6-6	TRBD2	TGTGCCAGCAGTCCAACTAGCGGGAGGGCAATTTGGGCCGGGGAGCTGTTTTTT	CASSPTSGRAIWAGELFF
once	17	TRBJ2-6	TRBV6-1	NA	TGTGCCAGCAGTGCAACGTTTACGAGCTCTGGGGCCAACGTCCTGACTTTC	CASSATFTSSGANVLTF
NA	16	TRBJ2-4	TRBV7-8	NA	TGTGCCAGCAGCTTAGCGGGGGCTCGAGCCAAAAACATTCAGTACTTC	CASSLAGARAKNIQYF